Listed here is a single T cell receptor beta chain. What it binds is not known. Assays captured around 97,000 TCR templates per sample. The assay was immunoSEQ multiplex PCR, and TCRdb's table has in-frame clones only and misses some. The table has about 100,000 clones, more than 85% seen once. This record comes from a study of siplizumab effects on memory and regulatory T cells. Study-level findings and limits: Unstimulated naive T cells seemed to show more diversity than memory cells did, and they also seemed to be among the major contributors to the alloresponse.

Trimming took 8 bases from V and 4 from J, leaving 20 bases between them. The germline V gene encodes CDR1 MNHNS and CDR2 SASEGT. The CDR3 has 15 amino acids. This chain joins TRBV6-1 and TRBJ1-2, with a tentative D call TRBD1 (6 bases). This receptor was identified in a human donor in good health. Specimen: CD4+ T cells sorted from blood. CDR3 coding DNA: TGTGCCAGCCTCCAGGGGATCCAATCCCGCTATGGCTACACCTTC. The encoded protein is CASLQGIQSRYGYTF.